The 21 T cell receptor beta chains given below trace back to one sample, sequenced in a study of naive and memory T cell subsets. For blood and skin samples, reverse transcription used TCR alpha and beta constant primers. TCRdb re-analysed the 5' RACE reads in MiXCR, keeping a single row per CDR3 protein. The sample has about 21,000 distinct CDR3 sequences, over 3.5% seen once; the top ten hold 7% to 9.5%. Adult healthy volunteers gave 2.5 ml peripheral blood for whole-blood RNA. The receptors derive from a male donor in good health.

The gene calls are TRBV29-1 and TRBJ2-3, with 8 bases lining up with TRBD2. J gave up 2 bases and V 4 bases, and 2 bases lay outside the gene matches. From germline, CDR1 is SQVTM and CDR2 ANQGSEA. The CDR3 extends over 13 amino acids. The CDR3 DNA is TGCAGCGTTGCGGGGGGGCCCACAGATACGCAGTATTTT. This encodes CSVAGGPTDTQYF.

This clonotype showed up many times. The chain recombines TRBV13 with TRBJ2-1, with a possible D match to TRBD1 (5 bases). There are 14 residues in the CDR3. Germline CDR1 reads PRHDT; CDR2 reads FYEKMQ (reference sequence). V lost 1 base and J lost 4, with 8 bases in between. CDR3 in amino acids: CASSLARDYNEQFF. The CDR3 nucleotides are TGTGCCAGCAGCTTAGCCAGGGATTACAATGAGCAGTTCTTC.

The rearrangement uses TRBV7-8 and TRBJ2-3, with D perhaps matching TRBD2 (6 bases). The germline V and J ends were trimmed by 5 bases and 6 bases, with 9 bases remaining between them. The germline gives CDR1 SGHVS, CDR2 FQNEAQ. The CDR3 is 12 residues long. CDR3 coding DNA: TGTGCCAGCAGCCGACTAGTTGATACGCAGTATTTT. Translation gives CASSRLVDTQYF.

This clonotype was detected many times. The J gene is TRBJ2-7, the V gene TRBV6-6, with 7 positions matching TRBD1. The CDR3 loop spans 15 amino acids. Germline loops: CDR1 MNHNY, CDR2 SVGAGI (reference sequence). V lost 5 bases, J lost 1 base, and 8 bases stayed unmatched. The CDR3 here is CASSHPRTGSYEQYF. The CDR3 DNA reads as TGTGCCAGCAGTCACCCCCGGACAGGTTCCTACGAGCAGTACTTC.

This clonotype is classed as medium-sized (0.01 to 0.1%). The CDR3 region is CASSLEMVQGASYEQYF. The DNA for the CDR3 is TGCGCCAGCAGCTTGGAAATGGTGCAGGGGGCTTCGTACGAGCAGTACTTC. V is TRBV5-1 and J is TRBJ2-7; 8 positions agree with TRBD1. Germline lookup yields CDR1 SGHRS and CDR2 YFSETQ. The trim removed 0 bases at V and 4 bases at J, leaving 12 bases unmatched. The CDR3 has 17 amino acids. The variable domain in full, completed from reference TRBV5-1 and TRBJ2-7, reads KAGVTQTPRYLIKTRGQQVTLSCSPISGHRSVSWYQQTPGQGLQFLFEYFSETQRNKGNFPGRFSGRQFSNSRSEMNVSTLELGDSALYLCASSLEMVQGASYEQYFGPGTRLTVT.

This clonotype came up a few times. The gene calls are TRBV10-1 and TRBJ2-2; D not resolved. Deletions cut 0 bases from V and 0 bases from J, with 2 bases between. The CDR3 extends over 14 amino acids. Germline values: CDR1 WNHNN, CDR2 SYGVQD (reference sequence). CDR3 residues: CASSESANTGELFF. CDR3 bases: TGCGCCAGCAGTGAGTCAGCGAACACCGGGGAGCTGTTTTTT.

This clonotype was seen many times. CDR3 sequence: CASSRAKQGADTEAFF. The DNA for the CDR3 is TGTGCCAGCAGCCGAGCCAAACAGGGGGCGGACACTGAAGCTTTCTTT. This rearrangement joins TRBV7-9 to TRBJ1-1; 9 nucleotides agree with TRBD1. The CDR3 spans 16 residues. The germline V gene has CDR1 SEHNR and CDR2 FQNEAQ (reference sequence). J lost 3 bases, V lost 5 bases, and 10 bases had no gene match.

The table lists this clonotype with many counts. The CDR3, as DNA: TGTGCCAGCAGTTTATCATATGCTAGCACAGATACGCAGTATTTT. Its protein product is CASSLSYASTDTQYF. The V and J genes are TRBV27 and TRBJ2-3; no firm D call. The CDR3 length is 15 residues. The V gene's germline CDR1 is MNHEY and CDR2 SMNVEV (reference sequence). Deletions cut 0 bases from V and 0 bases from J, with 7 bases between.

The chain links TRBV29-1 to TRBJ2-1, with a weak D call TRBD2 (6 bases). CDR3 length: 13 residues. Trimming removed 7 bases at V and 7 bases at J, with 17 bases between. The germline V gene has CDR1 SQVTM and CDR2 ANQGSEA. The CDR3 loop is CSAVGGILNEQFF. The CDR3 DNA sequence: TGCAGCGCTGTCGGAGGGATCTTAAATGAGCAGTTCTTC.

By share of the sample, this clonotype is medium-sized. This sequence joins TRBV7-9 and TRBJ2-3; 8 bases line up with TRBD2. The germline V gene has CDR1 SEHNR and CDR2 FQNEAQ (reference sequence). The CDR3 extends over 16 amino acids. V shed 3 bases, J shed 4 bases, and the junction held 9 bases outside the gene matches. CDR3 sequence reads: CASSFPPGLGADTQYF. The CDR3 coding sequence is TGTGCCAGCAGCTTCCCTCCGGGACTAGGTGCAGATACGCAGTATTTT.

This clonotype was seen at least ten times. The chain links TRBV19 to TRBJ2-7; TRBD2 agrees at 7 bases. J gave up 3 bases and V 4 bases, and 9 bases lay outside the gene matches. The CDR3 contains 15 residues. Germline V gives CDR1 LNHDA, CDR2 SQIVND (reference sequence). The CDR3 bases are TGTGCCAGTAGTAACACCGGGGCGGGGGTCTACGAGCAGTACTTC. It encodes CASSNTGAGVYEQYF. Full variable domain (remainder filled in from reference TRBV19 and TRBJ2-7): DGGITQSPKYLFRKEGQNVTLSCEQNLNHDAMYWYRQDPGQGLRLIYYSQIVNDFQKGDIAEGYSVSREKKESFPLTVTSAQKNPTAFYLCASSNTGAGVYEQYFGPGTRLTVT.

This clonotype was seen ten or more times. The chain recombines TRBV6-2 or TRBV6-3 with TRBJ1-5; TRBD1 matches 9 bases. V was pared by 5 bases and J by 4 bases, with 6 bases of the junction left unmatched. The germline V gene has CDR1 MNHEY and CDR2 SVGEGT. The CDR3 is 15 residues long. The CDR3 protein is CASSLRDRDNQPQHF. The CDR3 DNA follows: TGTGCCAGCAGTCTCCGGGACAGGGATAATCAGCCCCAGCATTTT.

This clonotype was observed at least ten times. This chain uses TRBV5-1 with TRBJ2-5, with D uncertain. The CDR3 runs to 11 residues. CDR1 is SGHRS, CDR2 YFSETQ, per germline. V was cut by 10 bases and J by 5 bases, with 12 bases left in between. Written as DNA, the CDR3 is TGCGCCTCCAGGAGAGGCGAGACCCAGTACTTC. Encoded protein: CASRRGETQYF.

There are many counts of this clonotype. The chain recombines TRBV3-1 with TRBJ2-1; D gene ambiguous. Deletions cut 1 base from V and 9 bases from J, with 10 bases between. This CDR3 comprises 13 residues. CDR1 is LGHDT, CDR2 YNNKEL, per germline (reference sequence). In DNA form, the CDR3 reads TGTGCCAGCAGCCAAGTTGATTTCGGTGAGCAGTTCTTC. Protein: CASSQVDFGEQFF.

There are many counts of this clonotype. The chain carries TRBV3-1 and TRBJ2-7; D unclear. CDR1 is LGHDT and CDR2 is YNNKEL in the germline V gene (reference sequence). The CDR3 is 11 residues long. V lost 3 bases and J lost 4, with 4 bases in between. This CDR3 is CASSQAYEQYF. In DNA, the CDR3 is TGTGCCAGCAGCCAGGCGTACGAGCAGTACTTC.

This clonotype was picked up many times. The chain uses TRBV6-2 or TRBV6-3 and TRBJ2-4; 7 nucleotides agree with TRBD2. With V trimmed by 6 bases and J by 6 bases, 8 bases remained unmatched. This CDR3 comprises 14 residues. The germline gives CDR1 MNHEY, CDR2 SVGEGT. The CDR3 reads CASRRAGVGNIQYF. The CDR3 region has the DNA TGTGCCAGCAGACGCGCGGGGGTTGGAAACATTCAGTACTTC.

Ten or more counts support this clonotype. This rearrangement joins TRBV20-1 to TRBJ1-2, with TRBD1 matching 8 bases. CDR1 is DFQATT and CDR2 is SNEGSKA in the germline V gene (reference sequence). The CDR3 is 12 amino acids. The V gene end was trimmed by 6 bases and the J gene end by 3 bases; junction bases not matched to a gene: 3. CDR3 nucleotide sequence: TGCAGTGCGGTGACAGGGGACTATGGCTACACCTTC. Translation: CSAVTGDYGYTF.

This clonotype was recorded at least ten times. This chain connects TRBV20-1 to TRBJ2-1; D gene ambiguous. CDR1 is DFQATT and CDR2 is SNEGSKA in the germline V gene (reference sequence). This CDR3 spans 11 amino acids. Trimming removed 6 bases at V and 4 bases at J, with 7 bases between. The CDR3: CSAEKYNEQFF. DNA for the CDR3: TGCAGTGCAGAGAAATACAATGAGCAGTTCTTC.

This clonotype was seen repeatedly, ten times or more. This CDR3 is CASRPSGTANNEQFF. CDR3 DNA sequence: TGTGCCAGCAGGCCCTCCGGGACCGCAAACAATGAGCAGTTCTTC. This chain uses TRBV12-3 or TRBV12-4 with TRBJ2-1; D assignment may be TRBD1 or TRBD2 (5 bases each). Trimming stripped 6 bases from V and 5 bases from J, with 17 bases between. The CDR3 is 15 amino acids.

This clonotype has at least ten counts. The chain is built from TRBV10-2 and TRBJ1-5; D uncertain. Germline assignment: CDR1 WSHSY and CDR2 SAAADI. V was pared by 0 bases and J by 10 bases, with 13 bases between. The CDR3 contains 14 residues. CDR3 amino acids: CASSESGSITPQHF. The CDR3 DNA reads TGCGCCAGCAGTGAGTCTGGATCCATCACCCCCCAGCATTTT.

This clonotype was observed at least ten times. As DNA, the CDR3 is TGTGCCAGCAGTATAGGTACTTCAGGGGTTTCGTCCACTGAAGCTTTCTTT. Its protein product is CASSIGTSGVSSTEAFF. The V call is TRBV28, the J call TRBJ1-1; weak D call: TRBD1 (6 bases). There are 17 residues in the CDR3. The germline V and J ends were trimmed by 5 bases and 4 bases, with 23 bases remaining between them. Germline-derived CDR1 and CDR2 are MDHEN and SYDVKM.